The 6 T cell receptor beta chains below were found in one sample sequenced in a study of metastatic and nonmetastatic thyroid tumors. The entire patient cohort was treatment-naive prior to thyroid surgery. TCRdb redid the clone calls on the PCR reads using MiXCR. The table lists about 14,000 clones, around 29% of them singletons. Sequencing used tumor tissue. The receptors originated from a female donor with papillary thyroid cancer or a benign thyroid nodule (not recorded which). Some clones in this sample may be carry-over from other donors' samples.

This chain connects TRBV5-1 to TRBJ1-2; 12 nucleotides line up with TRBD1. The CDR3 consists of 15 residues. Germline CDR1 is SGHRS and CDR2 is YFSETQ. Trimming removed 5 bases from V and 8 bases from J; junction bases left unmatched: 10. Here the CDR3 reads CASRWDRGRIYGYTF. CDR3 nucleotide sequence: TGCGCCAGCAGGTGGGACAGGGGGCGGATTTACGGCTACACCTTC.

This clone has a count of ten or more. The V and J genes are TRBV28 and TRBJ2-7; the match to TRBD1 covers 8 bases. The CDR3 has 13 amino acids. The ends lost 6 bases at V and 6 bases at J; junction bases unmatched: 7. Per the germline V gene, CDR1 is MDHEN and CDR2 is SYDVKM. The CDR3 DNA is TGTGCCAGCAGCCGACAGGGGTATTCCGAGCAGTACTTC. Protein: CASSRQGYSEQYF.

This chain connects TRBV30 to TRBJ2-7; no definite D call. The CDR3 has 14 amino acids. Per the germline V gene, CDR1 is GTSNPN and CDR2 is SVGIG (reference sequence). Between the trimmed V and J ends, which lost 3 bases and 0 bases, there was a span of 12 bases. Written as DNA, the CDR3 is TGTGCCTGGAGGGAAGAGCGCGACTCCTACGAGCAGTACTTC. Its protein product is CAWREERDSYEQYF.

CDR3 nucleotides: TGTGCCAGCAGCTTCCGGGACAGAAATCAGCCCCAGCATTTT. This gives the protein CASSFRDRNQPQHF. The chain links TRBV13 to TRBJ1-5, with 7 bases fitting TRBD1. The CDR3 runs to 14 residues. The V segment lost 3 bases and the J segment 4 bases; nucleotides outside the gene matches: 3. Looked up from germline, CDR1 is PRHDT and CDR2 is FYEKMQ (reference sequence).

This clone came up many times. This chain uses TRBV25-1 with TRBJ2-7; the D is unclear. The CDR3 loop spans 12 amino acids. V lost 8 bases, J lost 2 bases, and 10 bases lay in between. CDR1 and CDR2 from the germline V gene are MGHDK and SYGVNS. CDR3 coding DNA: TGTGCCAGCTGGCCTTCTCCCTACGAGCAGTACTTC. Translated: CASWPSPYEQYF.

This clone was seen at least ten times. The sample contains more than one DNA sequence encoding this CDR3. This rearrangement joins TRBV7-9 to TRBJ1-2; maybe TRBD1 (6 bases). The CDR3 has 13 residues. The germline CDR1 and CDR2 sequences are SEHNR and FQNEAQ (reference sequence). The V gene lost 1 base and the J gene lost 3 bases, with 6 bases spanning the gap. The DNA for the CDR3 is TGTGCCAGCAGCTTAGGGACAGACTATGGCTACACCTTC. Protein sequence: CASSLGTDYGYTF.